The present TCR beta chain was sequenced within a study of T cells after yellow fever vaccination. Across the whole study: Preparation of the low-cell-number fractions used SMART-Seq v4 Ultra Low Input.

As to this clonotype: Its specificity is not known.

It was through 5'RACE template switching that TCR cDNA was made, with a universal primer site and UMIs added. Each CDR3 protein gets one entry after TCRdb re-called the 5' RACE reads with MiXCR. The sample lists around 530,000 distinct CDR3 sequences, about a sixth occurring once. Study-level results: Secondary responses were weaker yet peaked faster, day 5 versus 15.

The TCR comes from a man aged 18 to 35 who received the YFV17D yellow fever vaccine. Sequenced material: PBMCs, taken 4 to 5 days after the first yellow fever vaccination.

CDR3 sequence: CASSVGPGGEGAMSEQYF. The DNA of the CDR3 is TGTGCCAGCAGCGTAGGCCCAGGAGGGGAGGGGGCGATGAGCGAGCAGTACTTC. This rearrangement joins TRBV9 to TRBJ2-7; tentatively, D is TRBD1 or TRBD2 (7 bases each). With 0 bases removed from V and 6 bases from J, the gap between germline ends came to 25 bases. The CDR3 covers 18 residues. Looked up from germline, CDR1 is SGDLS and CDR2 is YYNGEE.